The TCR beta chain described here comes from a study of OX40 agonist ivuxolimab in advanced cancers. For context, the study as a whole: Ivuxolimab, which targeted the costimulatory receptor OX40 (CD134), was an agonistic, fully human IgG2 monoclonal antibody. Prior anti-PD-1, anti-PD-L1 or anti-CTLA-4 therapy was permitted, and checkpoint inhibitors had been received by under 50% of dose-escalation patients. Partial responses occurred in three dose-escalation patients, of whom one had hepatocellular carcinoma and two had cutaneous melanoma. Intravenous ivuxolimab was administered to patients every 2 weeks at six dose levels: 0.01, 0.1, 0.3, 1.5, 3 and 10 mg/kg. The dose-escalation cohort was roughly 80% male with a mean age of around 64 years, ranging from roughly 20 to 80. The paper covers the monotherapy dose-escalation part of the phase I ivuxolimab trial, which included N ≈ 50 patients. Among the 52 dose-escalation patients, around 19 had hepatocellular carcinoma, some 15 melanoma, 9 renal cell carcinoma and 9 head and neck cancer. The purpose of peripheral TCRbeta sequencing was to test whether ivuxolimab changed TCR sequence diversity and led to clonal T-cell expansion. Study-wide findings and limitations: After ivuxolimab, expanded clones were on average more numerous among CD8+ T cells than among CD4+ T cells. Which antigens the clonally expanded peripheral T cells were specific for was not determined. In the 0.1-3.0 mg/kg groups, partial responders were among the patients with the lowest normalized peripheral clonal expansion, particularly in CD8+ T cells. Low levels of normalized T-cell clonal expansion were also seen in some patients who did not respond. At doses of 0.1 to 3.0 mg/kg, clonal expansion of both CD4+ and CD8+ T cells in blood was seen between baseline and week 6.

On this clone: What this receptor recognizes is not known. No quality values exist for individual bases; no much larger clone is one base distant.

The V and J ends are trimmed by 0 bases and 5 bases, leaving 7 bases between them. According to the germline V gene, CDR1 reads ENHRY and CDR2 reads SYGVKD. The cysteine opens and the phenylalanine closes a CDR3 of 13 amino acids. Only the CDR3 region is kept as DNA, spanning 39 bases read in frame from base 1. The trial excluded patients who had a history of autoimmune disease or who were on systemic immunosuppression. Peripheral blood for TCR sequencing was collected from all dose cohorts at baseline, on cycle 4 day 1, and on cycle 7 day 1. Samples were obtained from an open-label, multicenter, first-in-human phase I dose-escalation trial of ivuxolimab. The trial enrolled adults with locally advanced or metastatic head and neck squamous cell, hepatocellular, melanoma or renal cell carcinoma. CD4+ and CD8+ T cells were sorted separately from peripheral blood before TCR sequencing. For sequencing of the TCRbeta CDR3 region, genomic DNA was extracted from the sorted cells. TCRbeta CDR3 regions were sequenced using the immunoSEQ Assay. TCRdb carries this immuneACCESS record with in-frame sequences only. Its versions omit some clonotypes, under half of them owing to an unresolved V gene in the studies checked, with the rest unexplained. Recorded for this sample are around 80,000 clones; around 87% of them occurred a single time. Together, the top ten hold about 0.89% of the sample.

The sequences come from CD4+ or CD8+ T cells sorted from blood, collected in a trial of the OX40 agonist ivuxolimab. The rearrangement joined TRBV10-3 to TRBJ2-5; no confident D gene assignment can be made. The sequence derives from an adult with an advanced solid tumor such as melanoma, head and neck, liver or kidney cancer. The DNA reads TGTGCCATCAGTGAGTCCGCCGGGGAGACCCAGTACTTC. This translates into CAISESAGETQYF.